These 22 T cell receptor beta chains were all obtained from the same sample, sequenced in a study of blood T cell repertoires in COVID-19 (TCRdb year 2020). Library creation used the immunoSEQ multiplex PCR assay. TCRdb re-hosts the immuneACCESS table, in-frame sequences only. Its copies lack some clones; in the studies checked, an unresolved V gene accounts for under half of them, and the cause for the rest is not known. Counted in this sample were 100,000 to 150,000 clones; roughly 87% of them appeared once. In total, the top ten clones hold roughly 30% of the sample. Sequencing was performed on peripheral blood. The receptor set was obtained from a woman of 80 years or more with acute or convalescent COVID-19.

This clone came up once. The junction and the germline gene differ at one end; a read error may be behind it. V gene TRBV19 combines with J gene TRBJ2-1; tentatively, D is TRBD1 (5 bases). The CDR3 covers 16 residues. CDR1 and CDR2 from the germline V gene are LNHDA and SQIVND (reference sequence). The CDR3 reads CARSMPQAYSYNEQFF. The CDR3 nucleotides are TGTGCCAGGAGTATGCCACAGGCTTACTCCTACAATGAGCAGTTCTTC.

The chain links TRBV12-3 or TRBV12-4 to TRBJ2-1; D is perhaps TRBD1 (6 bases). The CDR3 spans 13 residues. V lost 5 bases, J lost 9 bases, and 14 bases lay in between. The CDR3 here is CASSTGQQSEQFF. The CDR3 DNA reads TGTGCCAGCAGTACTGGACAGCAATCTGAGCAGTTCTTC.

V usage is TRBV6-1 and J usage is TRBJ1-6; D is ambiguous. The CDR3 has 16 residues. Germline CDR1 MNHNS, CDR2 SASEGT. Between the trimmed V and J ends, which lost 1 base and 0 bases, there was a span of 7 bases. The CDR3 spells CASSEGLSSYNSPLHF. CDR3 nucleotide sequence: TGTGCCAGCAGTGAAGGCCTAAGCTCCTATAATTCACCCCTCCACTTT.

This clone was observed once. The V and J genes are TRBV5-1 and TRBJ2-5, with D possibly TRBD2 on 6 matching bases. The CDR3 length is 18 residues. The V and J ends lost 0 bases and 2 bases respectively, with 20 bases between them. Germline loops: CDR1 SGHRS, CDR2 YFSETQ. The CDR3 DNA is TGCGCCAGCAGCTTGGCCCGGGGGTCCTGGGGTGGACAAGAGACCCAGTACTTC. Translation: CASSLARGSWGGQETQYF.

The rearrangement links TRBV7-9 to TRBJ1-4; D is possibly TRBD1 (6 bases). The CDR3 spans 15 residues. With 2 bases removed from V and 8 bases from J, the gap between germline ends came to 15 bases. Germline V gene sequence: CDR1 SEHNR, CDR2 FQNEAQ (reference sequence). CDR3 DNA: TGTGCCAGCAGCTTAATGGGGGCCGCCGGCGAAAAACTGTTTTTT. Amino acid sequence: CASSLMGAAGEKLFF.

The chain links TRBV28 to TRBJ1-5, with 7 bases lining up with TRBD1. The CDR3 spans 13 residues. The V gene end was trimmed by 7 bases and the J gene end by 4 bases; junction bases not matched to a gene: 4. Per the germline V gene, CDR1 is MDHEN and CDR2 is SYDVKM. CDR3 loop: CASIGQVNQPQHF. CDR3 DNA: TGTGCCAGCATAGGACAGGTAAATCAGCCCCAGCATTTT.

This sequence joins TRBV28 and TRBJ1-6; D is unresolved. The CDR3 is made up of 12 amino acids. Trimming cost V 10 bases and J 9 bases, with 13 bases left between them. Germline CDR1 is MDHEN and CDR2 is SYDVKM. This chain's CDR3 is CATHGIRSPLHF. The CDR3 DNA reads TGTGCCACCCACGGGATCCGTTCACCCCTCCACTTT.

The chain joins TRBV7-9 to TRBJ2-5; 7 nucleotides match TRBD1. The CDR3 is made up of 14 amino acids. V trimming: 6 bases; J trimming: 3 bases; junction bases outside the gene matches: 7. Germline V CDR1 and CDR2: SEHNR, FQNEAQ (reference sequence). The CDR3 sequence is CASRSTGLKETQYF. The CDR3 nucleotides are TGTGCCAGCAGGTCGACAGGGCTTAAAGAGACCCAGTACTTC. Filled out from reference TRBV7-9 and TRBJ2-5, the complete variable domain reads DTGVSQNPRHKITKRGQNVTFRCDPISEHNRLYWYRQTLGQGPEFLTYFQNEAQLEKSRLLSDRFSAERPKGSFSTLEIQRTEQGDSAMYLCASRSTGLKETQYFGPGTRLLVL.

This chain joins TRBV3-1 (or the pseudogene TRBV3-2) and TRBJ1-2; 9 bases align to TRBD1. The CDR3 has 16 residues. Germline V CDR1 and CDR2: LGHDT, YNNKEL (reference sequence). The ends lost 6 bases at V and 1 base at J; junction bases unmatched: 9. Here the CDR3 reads CASSLEGTGNNYGYTF. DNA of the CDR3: TGTGCCAGCAGTCTGGAAGGGACAGGGAATAACTATGGCTACACCTTC.

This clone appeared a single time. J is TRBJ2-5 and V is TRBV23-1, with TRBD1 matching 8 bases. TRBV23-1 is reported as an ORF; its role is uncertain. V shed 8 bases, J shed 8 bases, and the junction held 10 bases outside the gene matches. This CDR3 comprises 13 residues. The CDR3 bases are TGCGCCAGCGTTGGACAGGGAAGTGGAACCCAGTACTTC. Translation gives CASVGQGSGTQYF.

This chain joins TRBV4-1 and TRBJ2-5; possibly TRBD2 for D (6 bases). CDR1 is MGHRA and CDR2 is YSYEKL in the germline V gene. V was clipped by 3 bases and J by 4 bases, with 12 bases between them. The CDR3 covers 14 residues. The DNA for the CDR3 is TGCGCCAGCAGCCAGGGGACTGCTAGAGAGACCCAGTACTTC. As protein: CASSQGTARETQYF.

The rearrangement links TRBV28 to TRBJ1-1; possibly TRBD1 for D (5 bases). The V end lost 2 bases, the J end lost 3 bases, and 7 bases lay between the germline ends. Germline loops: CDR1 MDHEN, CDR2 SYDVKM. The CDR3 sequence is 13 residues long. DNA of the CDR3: TGTGCCAGCAGTTTACGGGGGTACACTGAAGCTTTCTTT. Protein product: CASSLRGYTEAFF.

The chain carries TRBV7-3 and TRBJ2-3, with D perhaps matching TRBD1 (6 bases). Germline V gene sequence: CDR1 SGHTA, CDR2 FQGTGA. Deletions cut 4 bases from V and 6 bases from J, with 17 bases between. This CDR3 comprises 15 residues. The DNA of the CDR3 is TGTGCCAGCAGCTCACTCGGACAGTATGCCGATACGCAGTATTTT. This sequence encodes CASSSLGQYADTQYF.

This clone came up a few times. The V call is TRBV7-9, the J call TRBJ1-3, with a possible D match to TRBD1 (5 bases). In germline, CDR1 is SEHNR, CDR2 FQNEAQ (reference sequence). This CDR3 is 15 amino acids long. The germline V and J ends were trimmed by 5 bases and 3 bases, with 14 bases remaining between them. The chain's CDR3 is CASSQGEGVGNTIYF. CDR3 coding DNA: TGTGCCAGCAGCCAAGGGGAGGGTGTTGGAAACACCATATATTTT.

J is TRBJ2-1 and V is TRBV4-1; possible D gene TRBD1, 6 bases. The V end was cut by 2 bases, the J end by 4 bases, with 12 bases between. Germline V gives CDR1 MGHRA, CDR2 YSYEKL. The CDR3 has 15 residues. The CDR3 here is CASSQTLGGYNEQFF. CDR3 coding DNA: TGCGCCAGCAGCCAAACTTTAGGGGGTTACAATGAGCAGTTCTTC.

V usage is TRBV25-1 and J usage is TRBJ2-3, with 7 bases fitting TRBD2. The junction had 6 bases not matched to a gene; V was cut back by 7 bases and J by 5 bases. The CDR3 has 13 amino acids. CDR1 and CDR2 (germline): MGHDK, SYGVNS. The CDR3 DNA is TGTGCCAGCACCATTTCGGGAGGAGATACGCAGTATTTT. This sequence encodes CASTISGGDTQYF.

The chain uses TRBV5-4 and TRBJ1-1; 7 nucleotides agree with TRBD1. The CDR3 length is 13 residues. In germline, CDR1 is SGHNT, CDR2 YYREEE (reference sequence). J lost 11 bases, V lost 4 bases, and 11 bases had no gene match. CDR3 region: CASSRTGPREAFF. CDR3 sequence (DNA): TGTGCCAGCAGCCGGACAGGCCCCAGGGAGGCTTTCTTT.

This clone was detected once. DNA of the CDR3: TGCGCCAGCAGCTTCCTCGGCGGGATGAACACCGGGGAGCTGTTTTTT. Translating gives CASSFLGGMNTGELFF. V usage is TRBV5-1 and J usage is TRBJ2-2; D is possibly TRBD2 (6 bases). Germline V gives CDR1 SGHRS, CDR2 YFSETQ. The CDR3 extends over 16 amino acids. V was cut by 2 bases and J by 1 base, with 12 bases left in between.

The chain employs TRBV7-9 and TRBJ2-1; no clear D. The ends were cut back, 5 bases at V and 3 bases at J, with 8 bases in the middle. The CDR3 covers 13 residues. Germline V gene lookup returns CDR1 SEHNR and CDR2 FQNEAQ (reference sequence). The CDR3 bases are TGTGCCAGCAGCCACGACAACTACAATGAGCAGTTCTTC. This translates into CASSHDNYNEQFF.

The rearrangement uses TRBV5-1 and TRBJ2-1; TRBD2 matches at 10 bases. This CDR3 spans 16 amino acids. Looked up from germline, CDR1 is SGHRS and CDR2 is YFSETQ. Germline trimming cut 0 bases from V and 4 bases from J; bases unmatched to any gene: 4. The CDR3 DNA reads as TGCGCCAGCAGCTTGGGGGGGACTAGCGCGTACAATGAGCAGTTCTTC. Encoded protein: CASSLGGTSAYNEQFF.

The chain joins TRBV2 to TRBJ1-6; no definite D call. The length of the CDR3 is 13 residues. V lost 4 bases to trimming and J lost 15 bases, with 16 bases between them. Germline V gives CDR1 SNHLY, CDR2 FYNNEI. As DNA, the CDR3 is TGTGCCAGCAGTGGTGGCCTAAGCAGGATCCTCCACTTT. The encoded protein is CASSGGLSRILHF.

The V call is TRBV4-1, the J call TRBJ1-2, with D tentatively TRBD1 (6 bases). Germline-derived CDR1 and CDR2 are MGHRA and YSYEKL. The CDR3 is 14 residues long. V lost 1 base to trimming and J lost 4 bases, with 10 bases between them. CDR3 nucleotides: TGCGCCAGCAGCCAAGCGGCACAGGGCTATGGCTACACCTTC. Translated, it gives CASSQAAQGYGYTF.